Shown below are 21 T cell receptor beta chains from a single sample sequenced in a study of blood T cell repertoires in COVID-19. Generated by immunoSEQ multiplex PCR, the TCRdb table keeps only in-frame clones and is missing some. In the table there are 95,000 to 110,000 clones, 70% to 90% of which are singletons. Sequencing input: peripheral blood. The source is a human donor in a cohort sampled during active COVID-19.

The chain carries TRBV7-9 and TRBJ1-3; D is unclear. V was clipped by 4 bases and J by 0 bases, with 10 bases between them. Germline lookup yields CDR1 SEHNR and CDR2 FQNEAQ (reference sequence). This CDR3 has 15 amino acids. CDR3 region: CASSSIGVSGNTIYF. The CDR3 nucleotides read TGTGCCAGCAGCTCCATCGGGGTCTCTGGAAACACCATATATTTT. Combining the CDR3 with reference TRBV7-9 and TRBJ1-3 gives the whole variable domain DTGVSQNPRHKITKRGQNVTFRCDPISEHNRLYWYRQTLGQGPEFLTYFQNEAQLEKSRLLSDRFSAERPKGSFSTLEIQRTEQGDSAMYLCASSSIGVSGNTIYFGEGSWLTVV.

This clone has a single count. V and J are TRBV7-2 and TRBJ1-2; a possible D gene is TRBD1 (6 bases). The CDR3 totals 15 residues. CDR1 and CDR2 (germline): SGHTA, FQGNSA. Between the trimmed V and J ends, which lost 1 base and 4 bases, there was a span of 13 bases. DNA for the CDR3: TGTGCCAGCAGCTTAGGGACAGCACGGATCTATGGCTACACCTTC. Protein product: CASSLGTARIYGYTF.

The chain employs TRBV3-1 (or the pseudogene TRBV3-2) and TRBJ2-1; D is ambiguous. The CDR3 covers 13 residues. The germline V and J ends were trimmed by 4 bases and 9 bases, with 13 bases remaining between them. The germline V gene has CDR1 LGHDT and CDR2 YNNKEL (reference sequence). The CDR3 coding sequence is TGTGCCAGCAGCCCACGAGGAATCGGTGAGCAGTTCTTC. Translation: CASSPRGIGEQFF.

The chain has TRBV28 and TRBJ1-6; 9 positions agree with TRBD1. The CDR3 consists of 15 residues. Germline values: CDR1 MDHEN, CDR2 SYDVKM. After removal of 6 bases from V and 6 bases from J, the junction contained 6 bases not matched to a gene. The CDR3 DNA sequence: TGTGCCAGCAGAGTCCGGGACAGGGCTAATTCACCCCTCCACTTT. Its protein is CASRVRDRANSPLHF.

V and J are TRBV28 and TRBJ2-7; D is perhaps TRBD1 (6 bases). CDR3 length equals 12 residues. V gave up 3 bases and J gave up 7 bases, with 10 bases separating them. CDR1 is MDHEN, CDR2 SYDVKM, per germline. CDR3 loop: CASSLGAGEQYF. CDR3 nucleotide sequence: TGTGCCAGCAGTTTGGGGGCCGGGGAGCAGTACTTC.

DNA for the CDR3: TGTGCCAGCAGCCGAAGGGGCAGTTCAGATACGCAGTATTTT. It codes for CASSRRGSSDTQYF. The chain uses TRBV11-1 and TRBJ2-3; tentatively, D is TRBD1 (5 bases). The CDR3 sequence is 14 residues long. The V end lost 5 bases, the J end lost 4 bases, and 13 bases lay between the germline ends. CDR1 is SGHAT, CDR2 FQDESV, per germline (reference sequence). Based on the CDR3 plus reference TRBV11-1 and TRBJ2-3, the full variable domain is EAEVAQSPRYKITEKSQAVAFWCDPISGHATLYWYRQILGQGPELLVQFQDESVVDDSQLPKDRFSAERLKGVDSTLKIQPAELGDSAMYLCASSRRGSSDTQYFGPGTRLTVL.

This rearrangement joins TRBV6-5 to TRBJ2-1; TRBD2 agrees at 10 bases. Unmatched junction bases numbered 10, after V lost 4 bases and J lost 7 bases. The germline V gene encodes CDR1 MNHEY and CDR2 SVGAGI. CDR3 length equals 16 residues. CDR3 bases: TGTGCCAGCAGTTCCCGACTAGCGGGCGAGTATAATGAGCAGTTCTTC. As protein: CASSSRLAGEYNEQFF.

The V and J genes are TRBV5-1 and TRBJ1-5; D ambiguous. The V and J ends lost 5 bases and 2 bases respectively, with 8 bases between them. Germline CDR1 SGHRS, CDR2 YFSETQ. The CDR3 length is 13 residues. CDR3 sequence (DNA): TGCGCCAGCAGAGCGGCAGGCAATCAGCCCCAGCATTTT. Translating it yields CASRAAGNQPQHF.

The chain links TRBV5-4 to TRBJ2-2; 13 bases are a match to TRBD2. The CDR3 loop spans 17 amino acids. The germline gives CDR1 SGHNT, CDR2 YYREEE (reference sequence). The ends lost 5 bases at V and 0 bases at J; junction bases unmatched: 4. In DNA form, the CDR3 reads TGTGCCAGCAGTGGGGGACTAGCGGGGACGAACACCGGGGAGCTGTTTTTT. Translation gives CASSGGLAGTNTGELFF. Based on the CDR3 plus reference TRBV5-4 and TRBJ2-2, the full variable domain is ETGVTQSPTHLIKTRGQQVTLRCSSQSGHNTVSWYQQALGQGPQFIFQYYREEENGRGNFPPRFSGLQFPNYSSELNVNALELDDSALYLCASSGGLAGTNTGELFFGEGSRLTVL.

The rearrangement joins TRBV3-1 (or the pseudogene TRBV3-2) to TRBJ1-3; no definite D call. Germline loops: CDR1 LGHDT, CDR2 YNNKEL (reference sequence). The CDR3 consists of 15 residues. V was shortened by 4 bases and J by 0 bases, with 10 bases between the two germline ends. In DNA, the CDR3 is TGTGCCAGCAGCCCATCGGGGAGCTCTGGAAACACCATATATTTT. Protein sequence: CASSPSGSSGNTIYF.

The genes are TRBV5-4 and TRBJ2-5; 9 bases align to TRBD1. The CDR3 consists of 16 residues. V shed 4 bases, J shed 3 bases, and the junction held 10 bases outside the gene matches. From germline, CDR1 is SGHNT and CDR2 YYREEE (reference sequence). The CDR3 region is CASSNAGTGLKETQYF. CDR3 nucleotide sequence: TGTGCCAGCAGCAACGCCGGGACAGGGCTCAAAGAGACCCAGTACTTC.

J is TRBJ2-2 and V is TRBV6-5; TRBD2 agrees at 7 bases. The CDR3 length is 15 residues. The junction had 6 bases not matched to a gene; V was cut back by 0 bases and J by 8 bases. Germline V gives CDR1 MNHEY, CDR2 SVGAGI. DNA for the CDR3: TGTGCCAGCAGTTACTCCGGGGAGGGGTTGGGGGAGCTGTTTTTT. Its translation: CASSYSGEGLGELFF.

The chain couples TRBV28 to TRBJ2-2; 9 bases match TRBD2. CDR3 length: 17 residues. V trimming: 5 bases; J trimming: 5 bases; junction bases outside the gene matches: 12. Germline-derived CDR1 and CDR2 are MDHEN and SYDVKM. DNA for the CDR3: TGTGCCAGCAGTCAATGGGGACTAGCCCGGAGTACCGGGGAGCTGTTTTTT. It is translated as CASSQWGLARSTGELFF.

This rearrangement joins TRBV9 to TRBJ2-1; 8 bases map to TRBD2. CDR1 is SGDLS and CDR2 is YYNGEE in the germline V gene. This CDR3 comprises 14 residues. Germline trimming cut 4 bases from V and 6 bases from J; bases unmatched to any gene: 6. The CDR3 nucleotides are TGTGCCAGCAGCCCCGCCGGGACTAGCAATGAGCAGTTCTTC. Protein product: CASSPAGTSNEQFF.

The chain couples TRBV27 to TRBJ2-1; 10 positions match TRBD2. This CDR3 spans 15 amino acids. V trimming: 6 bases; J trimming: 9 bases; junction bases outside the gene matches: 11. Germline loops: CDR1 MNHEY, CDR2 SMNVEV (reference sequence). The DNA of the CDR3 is TGTGCCAGCAGCTACCGGGGACTAGCGTTAGGTGAGCAGTTCTTC. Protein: CASSYRGLALGEQFF.

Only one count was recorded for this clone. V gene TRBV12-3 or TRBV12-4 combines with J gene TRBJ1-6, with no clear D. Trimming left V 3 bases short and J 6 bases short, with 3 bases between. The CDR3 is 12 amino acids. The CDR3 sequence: CASSLSNSPLHF. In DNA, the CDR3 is TGTGCCAGCAGTTTGAGTAATTCACCCCTCCACTTT.

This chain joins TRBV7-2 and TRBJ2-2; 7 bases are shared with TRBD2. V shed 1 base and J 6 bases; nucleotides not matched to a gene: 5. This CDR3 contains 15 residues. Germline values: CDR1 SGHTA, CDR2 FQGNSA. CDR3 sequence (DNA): TGTGCCAGCAGCTTAGGTTTGACTAGCCCCGGGGAGCTGTTTTTT. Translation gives CASSLGLTSPGELFF. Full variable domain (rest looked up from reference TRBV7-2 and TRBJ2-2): GAGVSQSPSNKVTEKGKDVELRCDPISGHTALYWYRQSLGQGLEFLIYFQGNSAPDKSGLPSDRFSAERTGGSVSTLTIQRTQQEDSAVYLCASSLGLTSPGELFFGEGSRLTVL.

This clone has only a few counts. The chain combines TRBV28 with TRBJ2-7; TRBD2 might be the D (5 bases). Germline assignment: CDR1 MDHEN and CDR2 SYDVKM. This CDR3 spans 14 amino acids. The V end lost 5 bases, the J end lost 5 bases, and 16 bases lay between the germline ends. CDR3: CASSDWRGLDEQYF. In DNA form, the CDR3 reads TGTGCCAGCAGTGATTGGAGAGGGTTGGACGAGCAGTACTTC.

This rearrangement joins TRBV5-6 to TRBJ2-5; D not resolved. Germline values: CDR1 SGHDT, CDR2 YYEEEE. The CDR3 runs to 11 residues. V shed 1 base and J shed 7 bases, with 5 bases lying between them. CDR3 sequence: CASSLRRTQYF. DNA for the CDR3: TGTGCCAGCAGCTTGAGGAGGACCCAGTACTTC.

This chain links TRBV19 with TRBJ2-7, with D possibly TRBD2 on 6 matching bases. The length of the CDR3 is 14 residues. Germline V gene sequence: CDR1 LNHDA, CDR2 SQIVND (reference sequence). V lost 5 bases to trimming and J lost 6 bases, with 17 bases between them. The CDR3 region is CASSPRALGGEQYF. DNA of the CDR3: TGTGCCAGTAGTCCGCGGGCCCTCGGGGGCGAGCAGTACTTC.

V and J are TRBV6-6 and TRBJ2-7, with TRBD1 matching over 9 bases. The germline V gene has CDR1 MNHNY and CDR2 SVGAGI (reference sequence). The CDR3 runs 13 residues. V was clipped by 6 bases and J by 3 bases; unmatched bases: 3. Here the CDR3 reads CASSNRGHYEQYF. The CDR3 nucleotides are TGTGCCAGCAGCAACAGGGGGCACTACGAGCAGTACTTC.